The 27 T cell receptor beta chains below come from one sample, sequenced in a study of T cells after yellow fever vaccination. From the 5' RACE reads, TCRdb called clonotypes with MiXCR, one entry per CDR3 protein. The table records about 210,000 distinct CDR3 sequences, approximately 3.2% of them present only once. The sequencing here drew on CD4+ T cells sorted from PBMCs, taken 10 days after the yellow fever booster vaccination. Every receptor here comes from a man younger than 30 who received the YFV17D yellow fever vaccine.

Many counts were recorded for this clonotype. The V gene is TRBV10-3, the J gene TRBJ2-2; the D gene is possibly TRBD1 (6 bases). The V end lost 6 bases, the J end lost 6 bases, and 11 bases lay between the germline ends. Germline loops: CDR1 ENHRY, CDR2 SYGVKD. This CDR3 is built from 13 residues. The CDR3 DNA reads TGTGCCATCAGCGGACAGCACTCCGGGGAGCTGTTTTTT. Amino acids: CAISGQHSGELFF.

The rearrangement links TRBV18 to TRBJ2-7; TRBD1 matches at 8 bases. V shed 3 bases, J shed 3 bases, and the junction held 4 bases outside the gene matches. The CDR3 covers 14 residues. Germline V gene data show CDR1 as KGHSH and CDR2 as LQKENI. The CDR3 spells CASSPGQDYYEQYF. CDR3 DNA sequence: TGTGCCAGCTCACCGGGACAGGATTACTACGAGCAGTACTTC.

This clonotype was seen ten or more times. The chain recombines TRBV6-2 or TRBV6-3 with TRBJ2-7; D might be TRBD1 or TRBD2, each matching 5 bases. With 5 bases removed from V and 4 bases from J, the gap between germline ends came to 18 bases. CDR3 length: 15 residues. Germline V CDR1 and CDR2: MNHEY, SVGEGT. The CDR3 is CASSPRQGPLYEQYV. CDR3 DNA: TGTGCCAGCAGTCCCCGGCAGGGACCACTTTACGAGCAGTACGTC.

This clonotype was seen at least ten times. J is TRBJ1-1 and V is TRBV12-3 or TRBV12-4; D is possibly TRBD1 (6 bases). Trimming took off 4 bases at V and 1 base at J, with 13 bases between the two ends. This CDR3 spans 15 amino acids. Written as DNA, the CDR3 is TGTGCCAGCAGTTCCCACAGGGCCACGAACACTGAAGCTTTCTTT. It codes for CASSSHRATNTEAFF.

This clonotype was counted ten times or more. V usage is TRBV7-9 and J usage is TRBJ2-1; maybe TRBD2 (7 bases). Germline V gene lookup returns CDR1 SEHNR and CDR2 FQNEAQ (reference sequence). CDR3 length: 13 residues. V lost 5 bases, J lost 9 bases, and 14 bases lay in between. The CDR3 loop is CASSLGGGSEQFF. The CDR3 DNA is TGTGCCAGCAGCCTAGGGGGGGGCAGTGAGCAGTTCTTC.

This clonotype has at least ten counts. The V and J genes are TRBV6-1 and TRBJ2-7; D not certain. The CDR3 has 15 amino acids. The V end lost 1 base, the J end lost 5 bases, and 15 bases lay between the germline ends. CDR1 and CDR2 (germline): MNHNS, SASEGT. The CDR3 is CASSEGPHNGDEQYV. For the CDR3, the DNA is TGTGCCAGCAGTGAAGGGCCTCACAATGGGGACGAGCAGTACGTC.

This clonotype showed up just a few times. The chain has TRBV3-1 and TRBJ1-2, with 8 positions matching TRBD1. The ends lost 4 bases at V and 8 bases at J; junction bases unmatched: 9. Germline V gene data show CDR1 as LGHDT and CDR2 as YNNKEL (reference sequence). The CDR3 has 14 amino acids. The CDR3 loop is CASSLQGVSRGYTF. CDR3 DNA: TGTGCCAGCAGCCTACAGGGGGTTTCGAGAGGCTACACCTTC.

The chain joins TRBV6-5 to TRBJ2-7; no reliable D call. Per the germline V gene, CDR1 is MNHEY and CDR2 is SVGAGI. V dropped 5 bases and J dropped 0 bases, with 14 bases sitting between them. The CDR3 loop spans 15 amino acids. CDR3 amino acids: CASSHPGSNSYEQYF. In DNA, the CDR3 is TGTGCCAGCAGTCATCCCGGGTCCAACTCCTACGAGCAGTACTTC.

The sample holds a few counts of this clonotype. The rearrangement uses TRBV28 and TRBJ2-7, with TRBD2 matching over 7 bases. The trim removed 3 bases at V and 1 base at J, leaving 3 bases unmatched. Germline-derived CDR1 and CDR2 are MDHEN and SYDVKM. This CDR3 region has 14 residues. As DNA, the CDR3 is TGTGCCAGCAGTTTGGGGGGAGGGTCCTACGAGCAGTACGTC. Translation: CASSLGGGSYEQYV.

This clonotype was seen repeatedly, ten times or more. V is TRBV5-1 and J is TRBJ1-3; D gene ambiguous. This CDR3 is 15 amino acids long. Between the trimmed V and J ends, which lost 0 bases and 0 bases, there was a span of 7 bases. Germline V gene sequence: CDR1 SGHRS, CDR2 YFSETQ. The CDR3 DNA sequence: TGCGCCAGCAGCTTGGTACCAGGCTCTGGAAACACCATATATTTT. This sequence encodes CASSLVPGSGNTIYF.

V gene TRBV29-1 combines with J gene TRBJ1-4, with TRBD1 identical over 7 bases. The V gene's germline CDR1 is SQVTM and CDR2 ANQGSEA. Trimming took 6 bases from V and 4 from J; bases not matched to a gene: 11. This CDR3 is built from 15 residues. This CDR3 reads CSVTGPLGHNEKLFF. The CDR3 bases are TGCAGCGTGACAGGGCCGCTAGGACATAATGAAAAACTGTTTTTT.

This clonotype occurred many times. The CDR3 loop is CASSPGQGGPQHF. The CDR3 DNA reads TGTGCCAGCAGCCCAGGACAGGGCGGGCCCCAGCATTTT. The chain is built from TRBV7-2 and TRBJ1-5; 8 nucleotides align to TRBD1. This CDR3 is 13 amino acids long. The germline V gene encodes CDR1 SGHTA and CDR2 FQGNSA. The junction had 6 bases not matched to a gene; V was cut back by 5 bases and J by 9 bases.

This clonotype was found many times. V gene TRBV4-3 combines with J gene TRBJ2-3, with D possibly being TRBD1 (5 bases). Between the trimmed V and J ends, which lost 0 bases and 8 bases, there was a span of 18 bases. The CDR3 totals 16 residues. Germline V gene data show CDR1 as LGHNA and CDR2 as YSLEER. The CDR3 DNA sequence: TGCGCCAGCAGCCAAGATTTGGCAGGGAAGTCCGGTACGCAGTATTTT. Protein sequence: CASSQDLAGKSGTQYF.

This clonotype was detected ten times or more. The V and J genes are TRBV20-1 and TRBJ1-1; tentatively, D is TRBD1 (6 bases). V was shortened by 4 bases and J by 0 bases, with 15 bases between the two germline ends. Per the germline V gene, CDR1 is DFQATT and CDR2 is SNEGSKA (reference sequence). The length of the CDR3 is 15 residues. CDR3 sequence: CSATPRGGVNTEAFF. The CDR3 DNA reads as TGCAGTGCTACCCCCCGAGGGGGGGTGAACACTGAAGCTTTCTTT.

The CDR3 loop reads CASSLMPLAGTDTQYF. The DNA of the CDR3 is TGCGCCAGCAGCTTGATGCCCCTAGCGGGGACAGATACGCAGTATTTT. The chain uses TRBV5-1 and TRBJ2-3; 9 bases are shared with TRBD2. The CDR3 runs 16 residues. Germline V gives CDR1 SGHRS, CDR2 YFSETQ. V was clipped by 1 base and J by 3 bases; unmatched bases: 6.

This clonotype was observed at least ten times. The chain has TRBV7-2 and TRBJ2-7; maybe TRBD1 (5 bases). This CDR3 contains 16 residues. Germline assignment: CDR1 SGHTA and CDR2 FQGNSA. The V end lost 0 bases, the J end lost 0 bases, and 12 bases lay between the germline ends. CDR3 in amino acids: CASSLAGAGISYEQYF. CDR3 DNA sequence: TGTGCCAGCAGCTTAGCAGGGGCCGGTATCTCCTACGAGCAGTACTTC.

The chain employs TRBV5-4 and TRBJ2-7, with 11 bases that match TRBD1. The CDR3 spans 15 residues. Germline CDR1 SGHNT, CDR2 YYREEE (reference sequence). V was pared by 0 bases and J by 3 bases, with 2 bases of the junction left unmatched. CDR3: CASSLGGTGGYEQYF. The DNA of the CDR3 is TGTGCCAGCAGCTTGGGAGGGACAGGGGGCTACGAGCAGTACTTC.

The chain uses TRBV20-1 and TRBJ2-6; no clear D gene. Germline assignment: CDR1 DFQATT and CDR2 SNEGSKA (reference sequence). The CDR3 loop spans 14 amino acids. Trimming shortened V by 3 bases and J by 2 bases, and 8 bases separated the two germline ends. CDR3 DNA sequence: TGCAGTGCTAGTTGGGTCCCTGGGGCCAACGTCCTGACTTTC. Translated, it gives CSASWVPGANVLTF.

This clonotype was recorded at least ten times. This chain joins TRBV5-1 and TRBJ2-4; TRBD1 matches at 7 bases. The trim removed 1 base at V and 2 bases at J, leaving 3 bases unmatched. Germline CDR1 reads SGHRS; CDR2 reads YFSETQ. The CDR3 runs 15 residues. The CDR3 protein is CASSLHRGTKNIQYF. The CDR3 DNA reads as TGCGCCAGCAGCTTGCACAGGGGAACCAAAAACATTCAGTACTTC.

Points on this clonotype: Germline is not matched at one junction end, which may reflect a read error. The V and J genes are TRBV29-1 and TRBJ1-1, with D unclear. The CDR3 covers 12 residues. Germline CDR1 SQVTM, CDR2 ANQGSEA. In DNA, the CDR3 is TGCAGCGTCGTAACCATAAACACTGAAGCTCTCTTT. Residues: CSVVTINTEALF. Combining the CDR3 with reference TRBV29-1 and TRBJ1-1 gives the whole variable domain SAVISQKPSRDICQRGTSLTIQCQVDSQVTMMFWYRQQPGQSLTLIATANQGSEATYESGFVIDKFPISRPNLTFSTLTVSNMSPEDSSIYLCSVVTINTEALFGQGTRLTVV.

The gene calls are TRBV9 and TRBJ2-1; a possible D gene is TRBD2 (5 bases). Germline-derived CDR1 and CDR2 are SGDLS and YYNGEE. This CDR3 has 15 residues. V was clipped by 0 bases and J by 1 base, with 8 bases between them. The CDR3, as DNA: TGTGCCAGCAGCGTAGTAGGAGGATCCTACAATGAGCAGTTCTTC. Its protein product is CASSVVGGSYNEQFF.

This clonotype was seen repeatedly, ten times or more. This chain links TRBV12-3 or TRBV12-4 with TRBJ1-1; D gene unclear. The CDR3 runs 12 residues. V gave up 3 bases and J gave up 11 bases, with 13 bases separating them. This CDR3 is CASSLSLFSAFF. In DNA, the CDR3 is TGTGCCAGCAGTTTGTCCCTGTTTAGCGCTTTCTTT.

The chain recombines TRBV6-1 with TRBJ1-1; no definite D call. Trimming removed 10 bases at V and 6 bases at J, with 18 bases between. CDR3 length: 13 amino acids. The germline V gene has CDR1 MNHNS and CDR2 SASEGT. The CDR3 loop is CATLRRREAEAFF. The CDR3 DNA reads TGTGCCACCTTAAGACGGAGGGAGGCTGAAGCTTTCTTT.

V usage is TRBV6-5 and J usage is TRBJ1-1; D ambiguous. The germline CDR1 and CDR2 sequences are MNHEY and SVGAGI. With 6 bases removed from V and 6 bases from J, the gap between germline ends came to 14 bases. The CDR3 runs 13 residues. The CDR3 nucleotides are TGTGCCAGCAGCCGCGGACCGGACGCTGAAGCTTTCTTT. It translates to CASSRGPDAEAFF.

The sample holds a few counts of this clonotype. The V and J genes are TRBV12-3 or TRBV12-4 and TRBJ1-1; possible D gene TRBD1, 6 bases. V was shortened by 5 bases and J by 2 bases, with 18 bases between the two germline ends. CDR3 length: 16 amino acids. The CDR3 spells CASSQGPGRTNTEAFF. As DNA, the CDR3 is TGTGCCAGCAGTCAGGGGCCAGGCCGCACTAACACTGAAGCTTTCTTT.

This chain uses TRBV6-1 with TRBJ2-7; perhaps TRBD2 as D (5 bases). This CDR3 has 13 residues. Germline CDR1 is MNHNS and CDR2 is SASEGT. The V gene lost 2 bases and the J gene lost 7 bases, with 12 bases spanning the gap. CDR3 region: CASSENPSREQYF. The CDR3 nucleotides read TGTGCCAGCAGTGAAAATCCTAGCAGGGAGCAGTACTTC.

This clonotype has at least ten counts. The chain is built from TRBV4-1 and TRBJ2-4; D assignment may be TRBD1 or TRBD2 (5 bases each). V lost 3 bases, J lost 6 bases, and 21 bases lay in between. Per germline, CDR1 MGHRA and CDR2 YSYEKL. The CDR3 has 17 amino acids. The CDR3 nucleotides read TGCGCCAGCAGCCATGCTCCAGGGCGCCGCCGGGGAAACATTCAGTACTTC. Protein product: CASSHAPGRRRGNIQYF.